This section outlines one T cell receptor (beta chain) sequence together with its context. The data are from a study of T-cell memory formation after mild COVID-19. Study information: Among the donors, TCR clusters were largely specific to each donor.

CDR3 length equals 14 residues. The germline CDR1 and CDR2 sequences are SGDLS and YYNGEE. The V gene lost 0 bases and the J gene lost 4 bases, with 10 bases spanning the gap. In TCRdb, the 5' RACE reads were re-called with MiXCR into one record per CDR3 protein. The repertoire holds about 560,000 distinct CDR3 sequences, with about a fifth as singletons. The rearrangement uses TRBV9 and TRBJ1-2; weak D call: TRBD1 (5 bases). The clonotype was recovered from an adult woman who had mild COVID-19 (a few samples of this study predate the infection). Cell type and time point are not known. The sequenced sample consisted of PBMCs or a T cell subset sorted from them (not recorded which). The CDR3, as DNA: TGTGCCAGCAGCGTAGGCCAGGGAGTCTATGGCTACACCTTC. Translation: CASSVGQGVYGYTF.